This is a list of T cell receptor beta chains from one sample in a study of beta chain features in type 1 diabetes. Sequenced by immunoSEQ multiplex PCR; TCRdb stores in-frame clones only, minus some. The data hold over 20,000 clones, with roughly half observed a single time. Sequenced material: stem cell memory CD4+ T cells from blood. These receptors originate from a man aged 25 to 45 with type 1 diabetes. CDR3s include the opening cysteine and the closing phenylalanine or tryptophan. A D gene is named only where the DNA matches it firmly. Expanded clones get a size class; other rows say once, few or many, or leave the size out.

v_call,clone_size,j_call,d_call,cdr3_aa,cdr3_nt
TRBV11-2,NA,TRBJ1-1,NA,CASSLGGQWRVRTEAFF,TGTGCCAGCAGCTTAGGCGGACAGTGGCGGGTAAGGACTGAAGCTTTCTTT
TRBV7-6,NA,TRBJ2-2,TRBD2,CASSSGLAGGRIGELFF,TGTGCCAGCAGCTCGGGACTAGCGGGGGGGCGGATCGGGGAGCTGTTTTTT
TRBV30,few,TRBJ2-7,NA,CAWDRRGHEQYF,TGTGCCTGGGACCGCAGAGGCCACGAGCAGTACTTC
TRBV11-2,NA,TRBJ2-7,TRBD1,CASSRGGQGTYEQYF,TGTGCCAGCAGCCGAGGGGGACAGGGCACCTACGAGCAGTACTTC
TRBV10-3,NA,TRBJ2-7,TRBD1,CAISTGTGDEQYF,TGTGCCATCAGTACCGGGACAGGGGACGAGCAGTACTTC
TRBV29-1,few,TRBJ2-7,TRBD2,CSGTGGTSGAYEQYF,TGCAGTGGGACAGGAGGGACTAGCGGGGCCTACGAGCAGTACTTC
TRBV9,NA,TRBJ1-1,NA,CASSAPTPNTEAFF,TGTGCCAGCAGCGCTCCGACACCGAACACTGAAGCTTTCTTT
TRBV11-2,NA,TRBJ2-1,TRBD2,CASSKISSGRDRAEQFF,TGTGCCAGCAGCAAAATATCTAGCGGGAGGGATCGGGCCGAGCAGTTCTTC
TRBV7-9,NA,TRBJ2-3,TRBD1,CASQGDPGDTQYF,TGTGCCAGCCAGGGGGACCCAGGGGATACGCAGTATTTT
TRBV10-3,once,TRBJ2-3,TRBD2,CATTSGSADTQYF,TGTGCCACTACTAGCGGGAGCGCAGATACGCAGTATTTT
TRBV7-2,NA,TRBJ2-1,TRBD2,CASSHGTSGNEQFF,TGTGCCAGCAGCCATGGGACTAGCGGGAATGAGCAGTTCTTC
TRBV6-5,NA,TRBJ2-7,TRBD1,CASSRLGTGGYEQYF,TGTGCCAGCAGCCGCCTCGGGACAGGCGGGTACGAGCAGTACTTC
TRBV4-2,few,TRBJ2-7,NA,CASSQDHRGIPYEQYF,TGTGCCAGCAGCCAAGATCACCGGGGGATCCCCTACGAGCAGTACTTC
TRBV6-6,few,TRBJ1-1,TRBD1,CASSYADRGPTEAFF,TGTGCCAGCAGTTACGCGGACAGGGGGCCCACTGAAGCTTTCTTT
TRBV5-1,NA,TRBJ2-5,TRBD2,CASSVTGTSGYQGETQYF,TGCGCCAGCAGCGTGACCGGGACTAGCGGATACCAGGGAGAGACCCAGTACTTC
TRBV2,NA,TRBJ2-1,NA,CASRLPFWRDEQFF,TGTGCCAGCAGGCTACCCTTTTGGCGGGATGAGCAGTTCTTC
TRBV19,NA,TRBJ1-1,NA,CASTEQENTEAFF,TGTGCCAGTACGGAACAGGAGAACACTGAAGCTTTCTTT
TRBV28,NA,TRBJ2-5,NA,CASETVGGQETQYF,TGTGCCAGCGAGACAGTGGGGGGCCAAGAGACCCAGTACTTC
TRBV28,NA,TRBJ2-1,NA,CASSLGAMSSYNEQFF,TGTGCCAGCAGCCTAGGGGCGATGAGCTCCTACAATGAGCAGTTCTTC
TRBV5-1,NA,TRBJ2-1,NA,CASSLEGQGGYNEQFF,TGCGCCAGCAGCTTGGAGGGGCAGGGCGGCTACAATGAGCAGTTCTTC
TRBV2,NA,TRBJ2-5,TRBD2,CASSVGSGAQETQYF,TGTGCCAGCAGTGTCGGGAGCGGGGCCCAAGAGACCCAGTACTTC
TRBV6-5,NA,TRBJ1-4,TRBD1,CASSYSFPDRLFF,TGTGCCAGCAGTTACTCGTTCCCGGACAGGCTGTTTTTT
TRBV9,few,TRBJ1-1,TRBD1,CASSVRTGWNTEAFF,TGTGCCAGCAGCGTCCGGACAGGGTGGAACACTGAAGCTTTCTTT
TRBV11-2,NA,TRBJ2-7,NA,CASSSDPTSTYEQYF,TGTGCCAGCAGCTCGGACCCAACTAGTACCTACGAGCAGTACTTC
TRBV11-2,few,TRBJ1-2,NA,CASSPRGGGEPDPMGYTF,TGTGCCAGCAGCCCCCGCGGCGGGGGCGAACCCGATCCTATGGGCTACACCTTC
TRBV28,NA,TRBJ1-2,NA,CASSFLNYGYTF,TGTGCCAGCAGTTTTCTGAACTATGGCTACACCTTC
TRBV9,few,TRBJ1-1,NA,CASRKGRGNTEAFF,TGTGCCAGCAGGAAAGGACGGGGGAACACTGAAGCTTTCTTT
TRBV29-1,NA,TRBJ2-7,TRBD1,CSVESDRVPERTYEQYF,TGCAGCGTTGAATCGGACAGGGTACCGGAGAGGACCTACGAGCAGTACTTC
TRBV2,few,TRBJ1-2,TRBD1,CASSPGTAQIYGYTF,TGTGCCAGCAGTCCCGGGACAGCCCAGATCTATGGCTACACCTTC
TRBV6-1,NA,TRBJ2-7,NA,CASSERGPYEQYF,TGTGCCAGCAGTGAGCGGGGGCCCTACGAGCAGTACTTC
TRBV6-5,NA,TRBJ2-1,NA,CASSPQGYNEQFF,TGTGCCAGCAGCCCCCAGGGTTACAATGAGCAGTTCTTC
TRBV6-1,few,TRBJ2-7,TRBD2,CASRGTSGDYEQYF,TGTGCCAGCAGGGGGACTAGCGGGGACTACGAGCAGTACTTC
TRBV5-1,NA,TRBJ2-1,TRBD1,CASSTGQGGFSYNEQFF,TGCGCCAGCAGCACCGGACAGGGGGGCTTTTCCTACAATGAGCAGTTCTTC
TRBV5-8,NA,TRBJ2-5,TRBD2,CASSLRRGETQYF,TGTGCCAGCAGCTTGAGGCGGGGGGAGACCCAGTACTTC
TRBV5-1,NA,TRBJ1-1,NA,CASSLAGLGHGNTEAFF,TGCGCCAGCAGCTTGGCTGGACTGGGACACGGGAACACTGAAGCTTTCTTT
TRBV25-1,NA,TRBJ1-1,NA,CASSLRDRTEAFF,TGTGCCAGCAGTTTGAGGGATCGGACTGAAGCTTTCTTT
TRBV6-5,NA,TRBJ1-2,TRBD1,CASSYGQDTYGYTF,TGTGCCAGCAGTTACGGACAGGATACCTATGGCTACACCTTC
TRBV6-1,NA,TRBJ1-1,NA,CASSAYSNTEAFF,TGTGCCAGCAGTGCCTACAGTAACACTGAAGCTTTCTTT
TRBV21-1,NA,TRBJ2-1,NA,CASSPPLGGNEQFF,TGTGCCAGCAGCCCCCCGTTAGGGGGCAATGAGCAGTTCTTC
TRBV30,NA,TRBJ1-6,NA,CAGGGQYNSPLHF,TGTGCCGGCGGGGGGCAGTATAATTCACCCCTCCACTTT
TRBV19,few,TRBJ1-4,TRBD1,CASRDRKEKLFF,TGTGCCAGTCGGGACAGGAAAGAAAAACTGTTTTTT
TRBV5-4,few,TRBJ2-5,NA,CASRGGTTGEQYF,TGTGCCAGCCGGGGCGGGACCACGGGGGAGCAGTACTTC
TRBV30,few,TRBJ1-2,NA,CAWSVDFDYGYTF,TGTGCCTGGAGCGTGGACTTCGACTATGGCTACACCTTC